The T cell receptor beta chain described here comes from a study of T cells in Graves' hyperthyroidism and ophthalmopathy. Across the study: Pretreatment peripheral blood was obtained at initial diagnosis.

The CDR3 regions of TCR beta were amplified from RNA transcripts. The HTBI primer set drove a first-round RT-PCR of the TCR CDR3. TCRdb used MiXCR to reprocess the multiplex PCR reads, holding one entry per CDR3 protein. The table has around 520,000 distinct CDR3 sequences, roughly 24% seen once. The CDR3 is 17 residues long. Germline V gene lookup returns CDR1 PRHDT and CDR2 FYEKMQ (reference sequence). V was pared by 5 bases and J by 4 bases, with 15 bases of the junction left unmatched. Ophthalmopathy cases scored 3 or more on the Clinical Activity Score and 4 or more on NOSPECS grade, with duration below 3 months. Clinical symptoms, serum thyroxine and TRAb, thyroid ultrasound and orbital computed tomography were used for the diagnoses. Broader study findings: Most thyroid clonotypes expanded above 0.001 were also detected in blood.

This clonotype was seen repeatedly, ten times or more. What it recognizes is unknown. The sequenced material came from blood. This TCR came from a woman aged 25-40 years with Graves' ophthalmopathy. The V and J genes are TRBV13 and TRBJ1-2; 8 nucleotides align to TRBD1. The DNA for the CDR3 is TGTGCCAGCAGCGCTTGGCCTGACAGGGGTGCCCTCTATGGCTACACCTTC. Protein sequence: CASSAWPDRGALYGYTF.